This is a list of T cell receptor beta chains from one sample in a study of shared clonotypes between healthy human individuals. The table came from immunoSEQ multiplex PCR; TCRdb's copy has only in-frame clones and leaves some out. The sample has hundreds of thousands of clones, around 96% seen once. Source material: naive CD8+ T cells sorted from blood. The receptors were gathered from a man aged 25 to 45 in good health. Both conserved end residues are part of each CDR3. D genes are given only for firm matches. A row's size may be missing; if present it is once, few, many or a size class.

NA	NA	TRBV7-9	TRBJ1-5	TGTGCCAGCAGCTTGGAGTCCTGGCCCCAGCATTTT	CASSLESWPQHF
NA	TRBD1	TRBV2	TRBJ1-3	TGTGCCGAAATTAGGACAGGGGGAGGTGGAAACACCATATATTTT	CAEIRTGGGGNTIYF
NA	TRBD2	TRBV7-9	TRBJ2-3	TGTGCCAGCAGCTCGCAAGTCACTAGCGGGAGAAATACGCAGTATTTT	CASSSQVTSGRNTQYF
NA	TRBD1	TRBV29-1	TRBJ2-7	TGCAGCGTTGTACAGGGGAACTCCTACGAGCAGTACTTC	CSVVQGNSYEQYF
once	NA	TRBV5-1	TRBJ2-2	TGCGCCAGCAGCTTGGCCAAGGCTAGCGAATTTATCGGGGAGCTGTTTTTT	CASSLAKASEFIGELFF
NA	TRBD1	TRBV7-3	TRBJ2-7	TGTGCCAGCAGCGTATGGACAGGCCCCTACGAGCAGTACTTC	CASSVWTGPYEQYF
NA	TRBD2	TRBV13	TRBJ2-1	TGTGCCAGCAGCTCTAGACAAGGACTAGCGGGAGGTAGTGGTGAGCAGTTCTTC	CASSSRQGLAGGSGEQFF
NA	TRBD1	TRBV29-1	TRBJ1-1	TGCAGCGTTGTAGGGACAGCGACTGAAGCTTTCTTT	CSVVGTATEAFF
NA	TRBD2	TRBV5-8	TRBJ2-3	TGTGCCAGCACCAAAGGACTAGCGGGAGGAGATACGCAGTATTTT	CASTKGLAGGDTQYF
NA	NA	TRBV7-9	TRBJ2-7	TGTGCCAGCAGTGGAGGTCTGGAAAGCTCCTACGAGCAGTACTTC	CASSGGLESSYEQYF
NA	NA	TRBV11-2	TRBJ2-7	TGTGCCAGCAGCTTATCGTCGGTTCAGGTCATTTACGAGCAGTACTTC	CASSLSSVQVIYEQYF
NA	NA	TRBV27	TRBJ2-7	TGTGCCAGCAGTTTATCGGTCAGCTCCTACGAGCAGTACTTC	CASSLSVSSYEQYF
NA	NA	TRBV12-1	TRBJ2-1	TGTGCCAGTCGAGGGCCGACCTTAGGCAATGAGCAGTTCTTC	CASRGPTLGNEQFF
NA	NA	TRBV15	TRBJ2-7	TGTGCCACCAGCAGAGGCACAGGGACCTACGAGCAGTACTTC	CATSRGTGTYEQYF
NA	NA	TRBV27	TRBJ2-3	TGTGCCAGCAGTCCACCACAGTACACAGATACGCAGTATTTT	CASSPPQYTDTQYF
once	NA	TRBV19	TRBJ2-6	TGTGCCAGTACCCCAGCCTCTGGGGCCAACGTCCTGACTTTC	CASTPASGANVLTF
NA	NA	TRBV6-1	TRBJ1-5	TGTGCCAGCAGTGGGATGGGGGCTCGCAATCAGCCCCAGCATTTT	CASSGMGARNQPQHF
NA	NA	TRBV25-1	TRBJ1-1	TGTGCCAGCAGTGGGCCGGGTTACACTGAAGCTTTCTTT	CASSGPGYTEAFF
NA	NA	TRBV14	TRBJ2-7	TGTGCCAGCAGCCAGGGAGGGGGACGCAACCTTAGCTCCTACGAGCAGTACTTC	CASSQGGGRNLSSYEQYF
NA	TRBD2	TRBV5-1	TRBJ2-7	TGCGCCAGCAGCTTATCGGGGGGGACCTACGAGCAGTACTTC	CASSLSGGTYEQYF
NA	NA	TRBV30	TRBJ1-2	TGTGCCTGGAGGGCAGGGCCGCGGAACTATGGCTACACCTTC	CAWRAGPRNYGYTF
NA	NA	TRBV11-2	TRBJ2-4	TGTGCCAGCAGCTCGAGGAACATTCAGTACTTC	CASSSRNIQYF
NA	TRBD1	TRBV7-9	TRBJ1-2	TGTGCCAGCAGCTCGGGACAGACTAACTATGGCTACACCTTC	CASSSGQTNYGYTF
NA	TRBD2	TRBV28	TRBJ2-7	TGTGCCAGCGGGACTAGCGGGAGCGAGCAGTACTTC	CASGTSGSEQYF
NA	NA	TRBV11-2	TRBJ1-1	TGTGCCAGCAGCTTCGGGGGGATGAACACTGAAGCTTTCTTT	CASSFGGMNTEAFF
NA	TRBD1	TRBV29-1	TRBJ2-7	TGCAGCGTTCGCACCCCTCCCGCGGGTACAGGGGCCGAGCAGTACTTC	CSVRTPPAGTGAEQYF
NA	NA	TRBV9	TRBJ2-1	TGTGCCAGCAGCGTAGCGGGAGGGGGCCATGAGCAGTTCTTC	CASSVAGGGHEQFF
NA	NA	TRBV9	TRBJ1-1	TGTGCCAGCAGCGGTTGGGACTCCTCGGGGGGGACTGAAGCTTTCTTT	CASSGWDSSGGTEAFF
NA	NA	TRBV25-1	TRBJ2-5	TGTGCCAGCAGTGAGAGGGACCGAGAGACCCAGTACTTC	CASSERDRETQYF
NA	TRBD1	TRBV7-9	TRBJ2-7	TGTGCCAGCACTTGGGGGACAGGGTCTGAAGAGCAGTACTTC	CASTWGTGSEEQYF
once	NA	TRBV29-1	TRBJ2-7	TGCAGCGCCCTGGGTCCCTACGAGCAGTACTTC	CSALGPYEQYF
NA	NA	TRBV21-1	TRBJ2-3	TGTGCCAACCCGATAGCGGGGAGCGACACAGATACGCAGTATTTT	CANPIAGSDTDTQYF
NA	NA	TRBV7-8	TRBJ2-3	TGTGCCAGCATTCCCAGGGGATACACAGATACGCAGTATTTT	CASIPRGYTDTQYF
NA	TRBD2	TRBV6-5	TRBJ2-3	TGTGCCAGCTCTAGCGGTTCTTACACAGATACGCAGTATTTT	CASSSGSYTDTQYF
NA	TRBD1	TRBV27	TRBJ2-1	TGTGCCAGCAGTTTACGCCAGGGGGCTTGGAATGAGCAGTTCTTC	CASSLRQGAWNEQFF
NA	NA	TRBV10-3	TRBJ2-1	TGTGCCATCAGTGAGACCCGGGGCTTCGAAAAGAGTAACGATGAGCAGTTCTTC	CAISETRGFEKSNDEQFF
NA	TRBD2	TRBV4-3	TRBJ2-1	TGCGCCAGCAGCCAATCCCGGACTAGCGGGAATGAGCAGTTCTTC	CASSQSRTSGNEQFF
once	NA	TRBV7-2	TRBJ2-7	TGTGCCAGCAGCTTAGCCCATACGGACGAGCAGTACTTC	CASSLAHTDEQYF
NA	TRBD2	TRBV9	TRBJ2-1	TGTGCCAGCAGCCCCGCGGGGGGAACCTACAATGAGCAGTTCTTC	CASSPAGGTYNEQFF
NA	NA	TRBV11-2	TRBJ2-7	TGTGCCAGCAGCTTAGATCCCTCCGAGCAGTACTTC	CASSLDPSEQYF
NA	TRBD1	TRBV6-8	TRBJ2-3	TGTGCCAGCCCAGGGGGCGCGACAGATACGCAGTATTTT	CASPGGATDTQYF
NA	TRBD2	TRBV7-2	TRBJ2-1	TGTGCCAGCAGCCCCCTTGAGCGGGAGCGTCACTACAATGAGCAGTTCTTC	CASSPLERERHYNEQFF
NA	NA	TRBV7-2	TRBJ2-1	TGTGCCAGCAGCTTATCCTCTTGGGGGAGGCAACACAATGAGCAGTTCTTC	CASSLSSWGRQHNEQFF
NA	NA	TRBV27	TRBJ2-7	TGTGCCAGCAGTTTAGGGGGTCCCTACGAGCAGTACTTC	CASSLGGPYEQYF
NA	TRBD1	TRBV2	TRBJ1-3	TGTGCCAGCACGGGGGGGACAGTTGGAAACACCATATATTTT	CASTGGTVGNTIYF
NA	TRBD1	TRBV19	TRBJ2-5	TGTGCCAGTAGTGCGGCGGGGACAGGCCAAGAGACCCAGTACTTC	CASSAAGTGQETQYF
NA	NA	TRBV4-1	TRBJ2-1	TGCGCCAGCAGCTTTGGGATTTTGCAGTTCTTC	CASSFGILQFF